A selection of T cell receptor beta chains follows, all from one sample in a study of cytomegalovirus exposure and HLA in healthy donors. Here immunoSEQ multiplex PCR was the method, and the copy in TCRdb shows in-frame clones only, minus some. The sample includes roughly 100,000 clones, under 85% of them seen just once. The source material was PBMCs. All receptors come from a man younger than 45 in good health and CMV-seronegative. Both conserved end residues are part of each CDR3.

v_gene: TRBV5-4
j_gene: TRBJ2-7
CDR3aa: CASSLLAGGAYEQYF

v_gene: TRBV11-2
j_gene: TRBJ1-4
CDR3aa: CASAEEDSGGKLFF

v_gene: TRBV7-8
j_gene: TRBJ2-7
CDR3aa: CASSLVAGGTYEQYF

v_gene: TRBV28
j_gene: TRBJ2-1
CDR3aa: CASSLVRREQFF

v_gene: TRBV2
j_gene: TRBJ2-2
CDR3aa: CAGVDRGVAGELFF

v_gene: TRBV30
j_gene: TRBJ1-6
CDR3aa: CAWSPGQGSSPLHF

v_gene: TRBV29-1
j_gene: TRBJ2-2
CDR3aa: CSVTPSGLASTGELFF

v_gene: TRBV9
j_gene: TRBJ1-4
CDR3aa: CASSVAQGNSEKLFF

v_gene: TRBV13
j_gene: TRBJ1-4
CDR3aa: CASSQRTEPNEKLFF

v_gene: TRBV10-3
j_gene: TRBJ2-5
CDR3aa: CAISESSGETQYF

v_gene: TRBV2
j_gene: TRBJ1-3
CDR3aa: CASRARGFSGNTIYF

v_gene: TRBV16
j_gene: TRBJ2-1
CDR3aa: CASSQWDSSNEQFF

v_gene: TRBV7-9
j_gene: TRBJ1-2
CDR3aa: CASSPEFYGYTF

v_gene: TRBV10-1
j_gene: TRBJ2-2
CDR3aa: CASSKQGTGELFF

v_gene: TRBV25-1
j_gene: TRBJ1-1
CDR3aa: CASSESQGRSTEAFF

v_gene: TRBV9
j_gene: TRBJ1-1
CDR3aa: CASSVAQGGTEAFF

v_gene: TRBV4-2
j_gene: TRBJ2-7
CDR3aa: CASSQTGVVTYEQYF

v_gene: TRBV5-6
j_gene: TRBJ2-4
CDR3aa: CASSLLAGRAKNIQYF

v_gene: TRBV6-6
j_gene: TRBJ2-1
CDR3aa: CASSYANRGAYNEQFF

v_gene: TRBV6-5
j_gene: TRBJ1-2
CDR3aa: CAVQGAGGYTF

v_gene: TRBV5-1
j_gene: TRBJ2-1
CDR3aa: CASSLGQVGNEQFF

v_gene: TRBV19
j_gene: TRBJ1-2
CDR3aa: CASSIIPGAQYNYGYTF

v_gene: TRBV7-6
j_gene: TRBJ2-7
CDR3aa: CASSKPGTDPCEQYF

v_gene: TRBV9
j_gene: TRBJ1-5
CDR3aa: CASSLSPERSQPQHF

v_gene: TRBV5-4
j_gene: TRBJ1-2
CDR3aa: CASSLGGPLRGYTF

v_gene: TRBV7-2
j_gene: TRBJ2-5
CDR3aa: CASSLVGLAGGQETQYF

v_gene: TRBV5-1
j_gene: TRBJ2-7
CDR3aa: CASSAVSGSAYEQYF

v_gene: TRBV11-1
j_gene: TRBJ2-2
CDR3aa: CASSRDGGVGVGELFF

v_gene: TRBV6-5
j_gene: TRBJ1-2
CDR3aa: CASSYSSGIYGYTF

v_gene: TRBV2
j_gene: TRBJ1-3
CDR3aa: CASSRNREAKLGNTIYF

v_gene: TRBV5-4
j_gene: TRBJ1-2
CDR3aa: CASGGQSRYGYTF

v_gene: TRBV11-2
j_gene: TRBJ2-1
CDR3aa: CASSRGLATSYNEQFF

v_gene: TRBV28
j_gene: TRBJ2-3
CDR3aa: CASHGGSFTDTQYF

v_gene: TRBV28
j_gene: TRBJ2-7
CDR3aa: CASSIGLAGGNSYEQYF

v_gene: TRBV7-9
j_gene: TRBJ1-1
CDR3aa: CASSLPLRAEAFF

v_gene: TRBV4-1
j_gene: TRBJ1-2
CDR3aa: CASSQVTDFYGYTF

v_gene: TRBV29-1
j_gene: TRBJ2-7
CDR3aa: CSVHQGSREQYF

v_gene: TRBV4-3
j_gene: TRBJ2-7
CDR3aa: CASSQDGNRGGYEQYF

v_gene: TRBV6-1
j_gene: TRBJ1-6
CDR3aa: CASIVAVNSPLHF

v_gene: TRBV27
j_gene: TRBJ2-3
CDR3aa: CASRSPTSGRADTQYF

v_gene: TRBV4-3
j_gene: TRBJ1-1
CDR3aa: CASSQKPDGENTEAFF

v_gene: TRBV25-1
j_gene: TRBJ2-1
CDR3aa: CASSEYTSGNYNEQFF

v_gene: TRBV12-5
j_gene: TRBJ2-7
CDR3aa: CASGLGASYEQYF

v_gene: TRBV7-9
j_gene: TRBJ2-7
CDR3aa: CASSLAGRTYEQYF

v_gene: TRBV7-9
j_gene: TRBJ2-5
CDR3aa: CASRLAGVETQYF

v_gene: TRBV19
j_gene: TRBJ1-2
CDR3aa: CASSGDSGSYGYTF

v_gene: TRBV30
j_gene: .
CDR3aa: CACVIGTGGNYEQYF

v_gene: TRBV5-1
j_gene: TRBJ2-3
CDR3aa: CASSLALSGATDTQYF

v_gene: TRBV5-6
j_gene: TRBJ1-4
CDR3aa: CASRGWGGEKLFF

v_gene: TRBV9
j_gene: TRBJ2-2
CDR3aa: CASSKSGATAGELFF

v_gene: TRBV19
j_gene: TRBJ2-2
CDR3aa: CASSLYYGGLAENTGELFF

v_gene: TRBV10-3
j_gene: TRBJ2-1
CDR3aa: CAIRHSGGPNNEQFF

v_gene: TRBV4-1
j_gene: TRBJ2-5
CDR3aa: CASSQGTEETQYF

v_gene: TRBV7-6
j_gene: TRBJ2-5
CDR3aa: CASSSLFQETQYF